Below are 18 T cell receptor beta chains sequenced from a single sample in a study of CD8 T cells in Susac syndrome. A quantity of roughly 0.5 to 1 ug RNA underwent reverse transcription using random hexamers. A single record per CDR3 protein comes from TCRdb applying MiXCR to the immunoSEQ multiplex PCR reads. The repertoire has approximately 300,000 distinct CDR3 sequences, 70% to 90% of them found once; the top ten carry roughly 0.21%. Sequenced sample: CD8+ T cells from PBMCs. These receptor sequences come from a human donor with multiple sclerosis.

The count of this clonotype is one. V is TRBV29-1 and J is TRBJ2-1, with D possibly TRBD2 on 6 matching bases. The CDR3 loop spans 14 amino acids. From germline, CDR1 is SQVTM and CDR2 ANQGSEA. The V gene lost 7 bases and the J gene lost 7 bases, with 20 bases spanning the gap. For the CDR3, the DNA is TGCAGCGGGACCGGGAGTGGGGGTTGGAATGAGCAGTTCTTC. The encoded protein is CSGTGSGGWNEQFF.

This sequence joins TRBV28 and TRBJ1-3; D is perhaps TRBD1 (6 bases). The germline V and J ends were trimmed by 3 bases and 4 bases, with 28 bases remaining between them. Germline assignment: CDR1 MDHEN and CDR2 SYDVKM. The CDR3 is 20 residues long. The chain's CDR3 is CASSFRTTIQGFPGGNTIYF. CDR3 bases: TGTGCCAGCAGTTTCCGAACCACAATACAGGGCTTCCCGGGAGGAAACACCATATATTTT.

CDR3 nucleotides: TGTGCCACCACCCTCGGGGGGGCGATTAACTATGGCTACACCTTC. Residues: CATTLGGAINYGYTF. The V call is TRBV10-3, the J call TRBJ1-2, with a weak D call TRBD1 (6 bases). Trimming pared 10 bases from V and 1 base from J, leaving 19 bases between. The CDR3 covers 15 residues. The V gene's germline CDR1 is ENHRY and CDR2 SYGVKD.

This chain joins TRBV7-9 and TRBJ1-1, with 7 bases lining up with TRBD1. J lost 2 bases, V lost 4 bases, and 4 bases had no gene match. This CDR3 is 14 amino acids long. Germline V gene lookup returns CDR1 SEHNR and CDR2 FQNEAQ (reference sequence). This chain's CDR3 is CASSSRDSNTEAFF. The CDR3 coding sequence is TGTGCCAGCAGCTCCCGGGACAGCAACACTGAAGCTTTCTTT.

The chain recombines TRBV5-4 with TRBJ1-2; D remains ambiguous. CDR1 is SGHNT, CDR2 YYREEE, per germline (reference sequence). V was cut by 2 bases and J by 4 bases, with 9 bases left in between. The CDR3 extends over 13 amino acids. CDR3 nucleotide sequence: TGTGCCAGCAGCTTTGACGGCTCCTATGGCTACACCTTC. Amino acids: CASSFDGSYGYTF. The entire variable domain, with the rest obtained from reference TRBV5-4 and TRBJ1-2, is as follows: ETGVTQSPTHLIKTRGQQVTLRCSSQSGHNTVSWYQQALGQGPQFIFQYYREEENGRGNFPPRFSGLQFPNYSSELNVNALELDDSALYLCASSFDGSYGYTFGSGTRLTVV.

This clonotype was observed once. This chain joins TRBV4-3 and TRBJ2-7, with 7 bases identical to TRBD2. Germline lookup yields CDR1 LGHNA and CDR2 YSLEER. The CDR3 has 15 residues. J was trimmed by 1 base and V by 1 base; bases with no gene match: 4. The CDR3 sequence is CASSQGSGKSYEQYF. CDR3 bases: TGCGCCAGCAGCCAAGGGAGCGGGAAGTCCTACGAGCAGTACTTC.

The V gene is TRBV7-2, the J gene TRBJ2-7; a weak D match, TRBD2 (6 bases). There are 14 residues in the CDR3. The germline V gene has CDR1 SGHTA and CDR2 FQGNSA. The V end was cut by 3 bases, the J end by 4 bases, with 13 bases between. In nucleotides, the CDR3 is TGTGCCAGCAGCTTGGACGGGAGAGGGTACGAGCAGTACTTC. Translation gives CASSLDGRGYEQYF.

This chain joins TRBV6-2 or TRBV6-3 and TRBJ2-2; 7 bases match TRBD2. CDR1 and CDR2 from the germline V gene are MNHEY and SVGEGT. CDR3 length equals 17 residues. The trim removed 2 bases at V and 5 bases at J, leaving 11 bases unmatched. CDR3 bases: TGTGCCAGCAGTTACCCCAAGAGCCTAGCGGTAACCGGGGAGCTGTTTTTT. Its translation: CASSYPKSLAVTGELFF.

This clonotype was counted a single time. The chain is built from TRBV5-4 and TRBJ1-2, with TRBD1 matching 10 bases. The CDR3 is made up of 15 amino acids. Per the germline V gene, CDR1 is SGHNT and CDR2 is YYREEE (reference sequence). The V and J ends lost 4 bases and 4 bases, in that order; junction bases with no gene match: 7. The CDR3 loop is CASSNRDRGFYGYTF. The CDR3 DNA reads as TGTGCCAGCAGCAACCGGGACAGGGGATTCTATGGCTACACCTTC.

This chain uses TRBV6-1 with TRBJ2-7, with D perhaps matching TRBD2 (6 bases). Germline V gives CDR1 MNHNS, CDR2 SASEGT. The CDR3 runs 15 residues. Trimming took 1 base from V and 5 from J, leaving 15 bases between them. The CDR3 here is CASSEGRLGYHEQYF. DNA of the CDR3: TGTGCCAGCAGTGAAGGGAGACTAGGATACCACGAGCAGTACTTC.

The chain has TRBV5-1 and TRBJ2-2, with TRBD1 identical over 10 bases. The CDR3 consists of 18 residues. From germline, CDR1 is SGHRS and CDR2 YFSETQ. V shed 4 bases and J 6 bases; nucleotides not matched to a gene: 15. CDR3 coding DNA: TGCGCCAGCAGCCTACAGGACAGGGGGGCCTTGAAGGCCGGGGAGCTGTTTTTT. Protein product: CASSLQDRGALKAGELFF.

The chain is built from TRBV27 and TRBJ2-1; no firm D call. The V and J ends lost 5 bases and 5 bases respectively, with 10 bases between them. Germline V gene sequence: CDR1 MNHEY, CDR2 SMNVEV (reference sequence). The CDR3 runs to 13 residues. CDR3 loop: CASSHPNNNEQFF. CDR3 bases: TGTGCCAGCAGTCACCCTAACAACAATGAGCAGTTCTTC.

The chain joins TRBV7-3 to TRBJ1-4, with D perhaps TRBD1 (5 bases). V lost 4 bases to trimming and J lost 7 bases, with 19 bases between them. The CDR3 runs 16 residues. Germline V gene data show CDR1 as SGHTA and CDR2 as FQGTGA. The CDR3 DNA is TGTGCCAGCAGCTGGACACATCCCGCGGGGGGTGAAAAACTGTTTTTT. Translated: CASSWTHPAGGEKLFF.

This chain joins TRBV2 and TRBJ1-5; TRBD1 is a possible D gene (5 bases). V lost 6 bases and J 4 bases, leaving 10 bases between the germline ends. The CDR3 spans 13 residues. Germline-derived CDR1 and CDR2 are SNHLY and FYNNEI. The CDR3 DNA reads TGTGCCAGCAGAAGGGACCGTAATCAGCCCCAGCATTTT. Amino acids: CASRRDRNQPQHF.

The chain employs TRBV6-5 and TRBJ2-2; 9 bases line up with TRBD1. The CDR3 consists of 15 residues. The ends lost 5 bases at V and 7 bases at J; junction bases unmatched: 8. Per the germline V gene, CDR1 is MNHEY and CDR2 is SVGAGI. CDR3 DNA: TGTGCCAGCAGTGGGGGGACAGGGAGTAACGGGGAGCTGTTTTTT. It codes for CASSGGTGSNGELFF.

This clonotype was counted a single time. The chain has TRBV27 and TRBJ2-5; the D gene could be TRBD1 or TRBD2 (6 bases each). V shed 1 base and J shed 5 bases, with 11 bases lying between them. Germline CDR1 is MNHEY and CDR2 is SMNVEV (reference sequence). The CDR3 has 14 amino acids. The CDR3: CASSLLGGYETQYF. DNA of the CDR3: TGTGCCAGCAGTTTATTAGGGGGGTACGAGACCCAGTACTTC.

CDR3 nucleotide sequence: TGTGCCAGCAGCGCTGGGGGGGCGCAGATAGGCTACGAGCAGTACTTC. This gives the protein CASSAGGAQIGYEQYF. The chain has TRBV9 and TRBJ2-7; tentatively, D is TRBD2 (7 bases). The CDR3 has 16 residues. Germline assignment: CDR1 SGDLS and CDR2 YYNGEE. V was clipped by 3 bases and J by 3 bases, with 19 bases between them.

The CDR3 DNA follows: TGTGCCAGCAGCCCCCTTGGGAGAGAGCACACTGAAGCTTTCTTT. Protein sequence: CASSPLGREHTEAFF. This sequence joins TRBV5-6 and TRBJ1-1, with D uncertain. From germline, CDR1 is SGHDT and CDR2 YYEEEE. The V and J ends lost 4 bases and 3 bases respectively, with 16 bases between them. The CDR3 runs 15 residues. The full variable domain, in which reference TRBV5-6 and TRBJ1-1 provide the parts outside the CDR3, is DAGVTQSPTHLIKTRGQQVTLRCSPKSGHDTVSWYQQALGQGPQFIFQYYEEEERQRGNFPDRFSGHQFPNYSSELNVNALLLGDSALYLCASSPLGREHTEAFFGQGTRLTVV.